A selection of T cell receptor beta chains follows, all from one sample in a study of blood T cell repertoires in COVID-19. Clones were sequenced by immunoSEQ multiplex PCR, and TCRdb holds only the in-frame ones, with some missing. The profile shows about 190,000 clones, around 85% of them singletons. The sample comprised peripheral blood. The receptors derive from a man aged 70-80 years with active or convalescent COVID-19. Both conserved end residues are part of each CDR3. Each record gives: J gene, clone size, V gene, D gene, CDR3 DNA, CDR3 protein. The D gene is left open where the match is weak. Not all rows give a size; the values are once, few, many and, for expanded clones, a class.

j_gene: TRBJ1-6
abundance: .
v_gene: TRBV18
d_gene: TRBD1
CDR3nt: TGTGCCAGCTCACCCGGGACAGGGAGACGGATGGTTAATTCACCCCTCCACTTT
CDR3aa: CASSPGTGRRMVNSPLHF

j_gene: TRBJ1-5
abundance: .
v_gene: TRBV30
d_gene: .
CDR3nt: TGTGCCTGGAGACGGCCCGGGGAGCCCCAGCATTTT
CDR3aa: CAWRRPGEPQHF

j_gene: TRBJ1-5
abundance: .
v_gene: TRBV28
d_gene: .
CDR3nt: TGTGCCAGCAGTTTCTCGTCTAGTTCGGGAGTAAGAGGTCAGCCCCAGCATTTT
CDR3aa: CASSFSSSSGVRGQPQHF

j_gene: TRBJ2-3
abundance: .
v_gene: TRBV27
d_gene: TRBD2
CDR3nt: TGTGCCAGCAGTTTAGTGCGTAGCGGGACTAGCACAGATACGCAGTATTTT
CDR3aa: CASSLVRSGTSTDTQYF

j_gene: TRBJ2-2
abundance: .
v_gene: TRBV28
d_gene: TRBD2
CDR3nt: TGTGCCAGCAGGGCTAGCGGGGACGGGGAGCTGTTTTTT
CDR3aa: CASRASGDGELFF

j_gene: TRBJ2-5
abundance: .
v_gene: TRBV5-1
d_gene: .
CDR3nt: TGCGCCAGCAGCTCCGGGGAGCTGCAAGAGACCCAGTACTTC
CDR3aa: CASSSGELQETQYF

j_gene: TRBJ2-5
abundance: once
v_gene: TRBV12-3/TRBV12-4
d_gene: TRBD2
CDR3nt: TGTGCCAGCAGTTTACTGGGGGGGGAGACCCAGTACTTC
CDR3aa: CASSLLGGETQYF

j_gene: TRBJ2-5
abundance: .
v_gene: TRBV5-1
d_gene: TRBD2
CDR3nt: TGCGCCAGCGGCCGTCGGGGGGGCCAAGAGACCCAGTACTTC
CDR3aa: CASGRRGGQETQYF

j_gene: TRBJ2-5
abundance: .
v_gene: TRBV28
d_gene: TRBD2
CDR3nt: TGTGCCAGCAGTCCACTAGCGGGGGCTCGAGAGACCCAGTACTTC
CDR3aa: CASSPLAGARETQYF

j_gene: TRBJ1-6
abundance: .
v_gene: TRBV7-2
d_gene: .
CDR3nt: TGTGCCAGCAGCTGGGGGGTCAATAATTCACCCCTCCACTTT
CDR3aa: CASSWGVNNSPLHF

j_gene: TRBJ2-3
abundance: .
v_gene: TRBV24-1
d_gene: .
CDR3nt: TGTGCCACCAGTGAGAGAGGAAACGGGGGCACAGATACGCAGTATTTT
CDR3aa: CATSERGNGGTDTQYF

j_gene: TRBJ1-5
abundance: once
v_gene: TRBV29-1
d_gene: .
CDR3nt: TGCAGCGTTGATAATCTTAGGGGGATATATAGCAATCAGCCCCAGCATTTT
CDR3aa: CSVDNLRGIYSNQPQHF

j_gene: TRBJ2-7
abundance: .
v_gene: TRBV5-4
d_gene: .
CDR3nt: TGTGCCAGCAGCTTGGCCGGGGGTCTTAGCTCCTACGAGCAGTACTTC
CDR3aa: CASSLAGGLSSYEQYF

j_gene: TRBJ2-7
abundance: .
v_gene: TRBV19
d_gene: .
CDR3nt: TGTGCCAGATTTCTTCTGGGCACCTACGAGCAGTACTTC
CDR3aa: CARFLLGTYEQYF

j_gene: TRBJ2-3
abundance: .
v_gene: TRBV11-2
d_gene: .
CDR3nt: TGTGCCAGCAGCTTAGCTCGGACAAGCAGAAACACAGATACGCAGTATTTT
CDR3aa: CASSLARTSRNTDTQYF

j_gene: TRBJ2-5
abundance: .
v_gene: TRBV18
d_gene: TRBD1
CDR3nt: TGTGCCAGCTCACCTACGACAGGGAGAGTAGAGACCCAGTACTTC
CDR3aa: CASSPTTGRVETQYF